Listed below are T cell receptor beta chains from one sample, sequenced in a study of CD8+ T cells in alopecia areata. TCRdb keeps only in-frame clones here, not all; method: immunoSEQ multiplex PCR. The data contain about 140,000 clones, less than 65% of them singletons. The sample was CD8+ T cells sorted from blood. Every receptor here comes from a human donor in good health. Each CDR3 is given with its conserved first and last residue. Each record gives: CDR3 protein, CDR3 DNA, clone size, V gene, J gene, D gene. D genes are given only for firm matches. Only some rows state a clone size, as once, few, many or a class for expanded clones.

CASSTGLAVETGELFF,TGTGCCAGTAGTACGGGACTAGCGGTTGAAACCGGGGAGCTGTTTTTT,NA,TRBV19,TRBJ2-2,TRBD2
CAWSVLDTEAFF,TGTGCCTGGAGTGTATTGGACACTGAAGCTTTCTTT,once,TRBV30,TRBJ1-1,NA
CASSGTSAGAMNEQFF,TGTGCCAGCAGTGGTACCTCAGCAGGGGCGATGAATGAGCAGTTCTTC,NA,TRBV2,TRBJ2-1,NA
CASRVAGDSYNEQFF,TGTGCCAGCCGGGTAGCGGGGGACTCCTACAATGAGCAGTTCTTC,once,TRBV13,TRBJ2-1,TRBD2
CASSPSGTSGTEQFF,TGTGCCAGCAGCCCATCCGGGACTAGCGGAACCGAGCAGTTCTTC,NA,TRBV7-3,TRBJ2-1,TRBD2
CASQEEDEQYF,TGTGCCAGCCAGGAAGAGGACGAGCAGTACTTC,NA,TRBV19,TRBJ2-7,NA
CASRVGGAAETQYF,TGTGCCAGCAGGGTGGGGGGAGCCGCGGAGACCCAGTACTTC,NA,TRBV2,TRBJ2-5,NA
CAWDQGQGYSYEQYF,TGTGCCTGGGACCAGGGACAGGGCTACTCCTACGAGCAGTACTTC,once,TRBV30,TRBJ2-7,TRBD1
CSVGLAEYNEQFF,TGCAGCGTGGGACTAGCGGAGTACAATGAGCAGTTCTTC,few,TRBV29-1,TRBJ2-1,TRBD2
CSVRTSESSGANVLTF,TGCAGCGTCCGGACTAGCGAGAGCTCTGGGGCCAACGTCCTGACTTTC,NA,TRBV29-1,TRBJ2-6,TRBD2
CASRGTGVVETQYF,TGTGCCAGCAGGGGGACAGGGGTCGTGGAGACCCAGTACTTC,NA,TRBV27,TRBJ2-5,TRBD1